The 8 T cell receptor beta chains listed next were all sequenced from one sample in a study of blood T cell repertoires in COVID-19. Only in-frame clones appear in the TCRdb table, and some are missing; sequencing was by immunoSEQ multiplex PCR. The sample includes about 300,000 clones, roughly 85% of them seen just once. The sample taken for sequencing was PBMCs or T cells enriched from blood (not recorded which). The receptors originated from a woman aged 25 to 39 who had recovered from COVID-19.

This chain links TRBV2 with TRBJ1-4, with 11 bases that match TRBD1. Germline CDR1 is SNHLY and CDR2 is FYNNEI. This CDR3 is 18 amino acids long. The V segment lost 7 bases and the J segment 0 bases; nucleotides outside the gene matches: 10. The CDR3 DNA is TGTGCCAGCAAACGGGACAGGGGGGAACCTCCAACTAATGAAAAACTGTTTTTT. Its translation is CASKRDRGEPPTNEKLFF. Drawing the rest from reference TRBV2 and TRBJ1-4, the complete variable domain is EPEVTQTPSHQVTQMGQEVILRCVPISNHLYFYWYRQILGQKVEFLVSFYNNEISEKSEIFDDQFSVERPDGSNFTLKIRSTKLEDSAMYFCASKRDRGEPPTNEKLFFGSGTQLSVL.

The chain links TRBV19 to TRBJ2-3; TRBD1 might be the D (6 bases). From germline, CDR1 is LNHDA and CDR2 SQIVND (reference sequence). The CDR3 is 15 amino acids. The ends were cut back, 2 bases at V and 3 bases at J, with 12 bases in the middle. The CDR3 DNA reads TGTGCCAGTAGTATACAGGGGAGTGGGACAGATACGCAGTATTTT. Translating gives CASSIQGSGTDTQYF.

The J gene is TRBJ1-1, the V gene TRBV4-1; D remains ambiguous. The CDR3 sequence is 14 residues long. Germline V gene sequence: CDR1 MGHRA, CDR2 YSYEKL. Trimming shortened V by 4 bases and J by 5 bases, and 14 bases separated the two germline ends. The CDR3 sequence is CASSPPGHLTEAFF. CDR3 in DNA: TGCGCCAGCAGCCCGCCAGGCCATTTAACTGAAGCTTTCTTT.

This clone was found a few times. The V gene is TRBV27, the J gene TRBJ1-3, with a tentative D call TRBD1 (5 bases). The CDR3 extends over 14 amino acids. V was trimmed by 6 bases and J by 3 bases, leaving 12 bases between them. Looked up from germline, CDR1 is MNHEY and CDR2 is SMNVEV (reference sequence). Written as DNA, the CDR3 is TGTGCCAGCAGAGCGAAGGGGTTTGGAAACACCATATATTTT. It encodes CASRAKGFGNTIYF.

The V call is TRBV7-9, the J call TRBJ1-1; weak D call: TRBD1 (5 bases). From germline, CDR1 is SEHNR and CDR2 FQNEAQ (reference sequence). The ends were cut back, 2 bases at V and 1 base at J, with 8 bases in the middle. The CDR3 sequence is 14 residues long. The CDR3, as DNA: TGTGCCAGCAGCTTATTACAGGAGAACACTGAAGCTTTCTTT. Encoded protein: CASSLLQENTEAFF.

The CDR3 DNA sequence: TGTGCCAGTAGTGAGTGGCTAGCGGATGCCAGTAGCACAGATACGCAGTATTTT. As protein: CASSEWLADASSTDTQYF. This rearrangement joins TRBV19 to TRBJ2-3; 7 bases match TRBD2. CDR1 is LNHDA and CDR2 is SQIVND in the germline V gene (reference sequence). V lost 5 bases, J lost 0 bases, and 14 bases stayed unmatched. This CDR3 has 18 residues. The whole variable domain, remainder taken from reference TRBV19 and TRBJ2-3, is DGGITQSPKYLFRKEGQNVTLSCEQNLNHDAMYWYRQDPGQGLRLIYYSQIVNDFQKGDIAEGYSVSREKKESFPLTVTSAQKNPTAFYLCASSEWLADASSTDTQYFGPGTRLTVL.

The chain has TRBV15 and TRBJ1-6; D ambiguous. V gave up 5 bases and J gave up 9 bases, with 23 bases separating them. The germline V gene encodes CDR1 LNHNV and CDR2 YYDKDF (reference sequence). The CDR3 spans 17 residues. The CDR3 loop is CATSAPDSPDPISPLHF. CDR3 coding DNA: TGTGCCACCAGCGCCCCGGACTCCCCGGACCCGATTTCACCCCTCCACTTT. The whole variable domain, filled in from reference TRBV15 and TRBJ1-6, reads DAMVIQNPRYQVTQFGKPVTLSCSQTLNHNVMYWYQQKSSQAPKLLFHYYDKDFNNEADTPDNFQSRRPNTSFCFLDIRSPGLGDTAMYLCATSAPDSPDPISPLHFGNGTRLTVT.

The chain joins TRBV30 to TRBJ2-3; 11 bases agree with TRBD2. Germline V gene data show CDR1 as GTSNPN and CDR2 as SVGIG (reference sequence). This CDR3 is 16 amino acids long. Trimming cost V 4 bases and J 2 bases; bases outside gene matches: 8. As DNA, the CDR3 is TGTGCCTGGACACCCGGGACTAGCGGAATCACAGATACGCAGTATTTT. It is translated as CAWTPGTSGITDTQYF.